A selection of T cell receptor beta chains follows, all from one sample in a study of Graves' ophthalmopathy and Graves' hyperthyroidism. TCRdb fed the multiplex PCR reads into MiXCR, producing one record per CDR3 protein. The repertoire has about 740,000 distinct CDR3 sequences, 35% to 50% of them found once; the top ten carry 44%. Input material: peripheral blood. The receptors stem from an adult man with Graves' ophthalmopathy. Both conserved end residues are part of each CDR3. D genes are given only for firm matches. The size entry is marked missing in some rows and otherwise reads once, few, many or a size class.

TRBV7-9	.	.	14	TRBJ1-2	TGTGCCAGCAGCCCCAAACCTCCTAACTATGGCTACACCTTC	CASSPKPPNYGYTF
TRBV10-3	.	.	19	TRBJ2-6	TGTGCCATCAGTGAGTCGAAGGGGACCGGGGTCTCTGGGGCCAACGTCCTGACTTTC	CAISESKGTGVSGANVLTF
TRBV9	.	.	18	TRBJ1-2	TGTGCCAGCAGCGTTGGAGGCAGCGCAGCCGTTCCCGACTATGGCTACACCTTC	CASSVGGSAAVPDYGYTF
TRBV4-1	.	few	15	TRBJ1-5	TGCGCCAGCAGCCAAGATCACAGGGTCCGACAGCCCCAGCATTTT	CASSQDHRVRQPQHF
TRBV5-1	.	.	14	TRBJ1-5	TGCGCCAGCAGCTTGGGGTCAGGTCGGCAGCCCCAGCATTTT	CASSLGSGRQPQHF
TRBV6-5	.	.	12	TRBJ1-2	TGTGCCAGCAGCTGGGGACCGGATGGCTACACCTTC	CASSWGPDGYTF
TRBV5-1	TRBD1	.	15	TRBJ1-3	TGCGCCAGCAGCCTTGGGACAGGGAATGGAAACACCATATATTTT	CASSLGTGNGNTIYF
TRBV7-9	.	.	16	TRBJ2-5	TGTGCCAGCAGACCCGAACCAGGGGGAGGATCGGAGACCCAGTACTTC	CASRPEPGGGSETQYF
TRBV7-9	TRBD1	few	16	TRBJ1-4	TGTGCCAGCAGCTACCTCCCGGGACAGGAGATCGAAAAACTGTTTTTT	CASSYLPGQEIEKLFF
TRBV6-5	.	many	15	TRBJ1-1	TGTGCCAGCAGTATCGGATGGAATATGAACACTGAAGCTTTCTTT	CASSIGWNMNTEAFF
TRBV25-1	TRBD1	.	15	TRBJ2-5	TGTGCCAGCAGTGCCCCACAGGGGGCTGGTGAGACCCAGTACTTC	CASSAPQGAGETQYF
TRBV20-1	.	.	14	TRBJ1-1	TGCAGTGCTAGACCACAGGGAAAGAGCACTGAAGCTTTCTTT	CSARPQGKSTEAFF
TRBV7-2	TRBD1	many	16	TRBJ2-5	TGTGCCAGCAGCTTACCGGGACAGACTTACCAAGAGACCCAGTACTTC	CASSLPGQTYQETQYF
TRBV11-2	TRBD1	.	13	TRBJ2-5	TGTGCCAGCAGCTTAGGGGGACAGTGGACCCAGTACTTC	CASSLGGQWTQYF
TRBV10-3	TRBD1	many	15	TRBJ2-5	TGTGCCACCATACGCGGGACAGGGGCGCAAGAGACCCAGTACTTC	CATIRGTGAQETQYF
TRBV19	.	.	16	TRBJ1-1	TGTGCCAGCAGCTTGGGGGACCGCTATGGCTACACTGAAGCTTTCTTT	CASSLGDRYGYTEAFF
TRBV2	TRBD1	.	13	TRBJ2-7	TGTGCCAGCTTAGAAGGGGGCGCCTACGAGCAGTACTTC	CASLEGGAYEQYF
TRBV10-3	TRBD1	many	16	TRBJ1-5	TGTGCCAGCAGCTCCCGGACAGGGGTTAGCAATCAGCCCCAGCATTTT	CASSSRTGVSNQPQHF
TRBV25-1	.	.	15	TRBJ1-1	TGTGCCAGCGTAGAGTCTGACGGGCTGAACACTGAAGCTTTCTTT	CASVESDGLNTEAFF
TRBV7-9	.	few	14	TRBJ2-3	TGTGCCAGCATAAGGGCTAGCGAGACAGATACGCAGTATTTT	CASIRASETDTQYF
TRBV24-1	TRBD1	.	19	TRBJ1-5	TGTGCCACCAGTGACCCAGGGACAGGGCAACAAAATAGCAATCAGCCCCAGCATTTT	CATSDPGTGQQNSNQPQHF
TRBV20-1	.	.	13	TRBJ2-7	TGCAGTGCTTGGGGAACTACCTCCTACGAGCAGTACTTC	CSAWGTTSYEQYF
TRBV25-1	.	.	18	TRBJ2-2	TGTGCCAGCAGACCCTCCCCGAGGGGGTGGGAGGGCACCGGGGAGCCGTTTTTT	CASRPSPRGWEGTGEPFF
TRBV29-1	TRBD2	.	15	TRBJ2-5	TGCAGCAATAGGGTGACTAGCGGGATACAAGAGACCCAGTACTTC	CSNRVTSGIQETQYF
TRBV11-2	.	.	19	TRBJ2-5	TGTGCCAGCACCTTGAAGAGGGGCCAGGCTAGCAGTCTCGGAGAGACCCAGTACTTC	CASTLKRGQASSLGETQYF
TRBV7-9	.	few	15	TRBJ2-2	TGTGCCAGCAGCTTGGGGACGGTAAACACCGGGGAGCTGTTTTTT	CASSLGTVNTGELFF
TRBV24-1	TRBD1	.	15	TRBJ1-5	TGTGCCACCAGTGACGACGGGACAGGGGATCAGCCCCAACATTTT	CATSDDGTGDQPQHF
TRBV2	.	.	13	TRBJ2-7	TGTGCCAGCATGGGGGGGCCCTTCTACGAGCAGTACTTC	CASMGGPFYEQYF
TRBV9	.	few	13	TRBJ2-7	TGTGCCAGCAGCTTAGCGGAGGGTTACGAGCAGTACTTC	CASSLAEGYEQYF
TRBV7-2	TRBD1	many	14	TRBJ2-7	TGTGCCAGCAGCTTAGGACAGGGGGCTGTCGAGCAGTACTTC	CASSLGQGAVEQYF
TRBV25-1	.	.	16	TRBJ1-4	TGTGCCAGCAGTGAGGGGGGAGGGGCAACTTATGAAAAACTGTTTTTT	CASSEGGGATYEKLFF
TRBV5-6	.	few	16	TRBJ1-1	TGTGCCAGCAGCTTGGGGGGAGGGGTCGTGAACACTGAAGCTTTCTTT	CASSLGGGVVNTEAFF
TRBV7-9	TRBD1	few	15	TRBJ1-1	TGTGCCAGCAGCCAATTGTCCAGGGGGGGTGCTGAAGCTTTCTTT	CASSQLSRGGAEAFF
TRBV7-2	TRBD2	few	18	TRBJ2-5	TGTGCCAGCAGCTTAGGTCTAGGTAGCGGGGGGGCCTGGGAGACCCAGTACTTC	CASSLGLGSGGAWETQYF
TRBV10-3	.	.	17	TRBJ2-6	TGTGCCAGCAGTTATCGCCCCTACAGCTCTGGGGCCAACGTCCTGACTTTC	CASSYRPYSSGANVLTF
TRBV7-2	.	many	13	TRBJ2-7	TGTGCCAGCAGCTTACTCCGGGCAGACGAGCAGTACTTC	CASSLLRADEQYF
TRBV29-1	.	.	10	TRBJ2-3	TGCAGCTTCTTAACAGATACGCAGTATTTT	CSFLTDTQYF
TRBV7-9	.	.	15	TRBJ2-7	TGTGCCAGCAGCTTGGTAGGGGCGCAAGGCTACGAGCAGTACTTC	CASSLVGAQGYEQYF
TRBV7-9	.	few	16	TRBJ2-2	TGTGCCAGCAGCAAAGAGACCAAAATTAACACCGGGGAGCTGTTTTTT	CASSKETKINTGELFF
TRBV5-5	.	few	15	TRBJ1-5	TGTGCCAGCAGCTTGGTTTGGACGGGCAATCAGCCCCAGCATTTT	CASSLVWTGNQPQHF
TRBV7-9	TRBD1	.	15	TRBJ1-4	TGTGCCAGCTCACAAGGACAGGGTGGTGGTGAAAAACTGTTTTTT	CASSQGQGGGEKLFF
TRBV7-9	TRBD1	few	13	TRBJ1-2	TGTGCCAGCGACGAGACAGGGGAGGTTGGCTACACCTTC	CASDETGEVGYTF
TRBV10-2	TRBD1	.	16	TRBJ1-2	TGCGCCAGCAGTTCCGTCCCCGGGACAGATAACTATGGCTACACCTTC	CASSSVPGTDNYGYTF
TRBV20-1	.	.	12	TRBJ2-7	TGCAGTGCTAGAGATGCGATAGGAGAGCAGTACTTC	CSARDAIGEQYF
TRBV5-1	.	many	13	TRBJ2-5	TGCGCCAGCAGCTCCGGCCTAGATGAAGCCCAGTACTTC	CASSSGLDEAQYF
TRBV4-3	TRBD1	.	13	TRBJ2-5	TGCGCCAGCAGCCGCAGGGGGAAAGAGACCCAGTACTTC	CASSRRGKETQYF
TRBV10-3	TRBD1	.	14	TRBJ2-2	TGTGCCGGACAGGGGGAATTACAGACCGGGGAGCTGTTTTTT	CAGQGELQTGELFF
TRBV15	TRBD1	.	14	TRBJ1-2	TGTGCCACCAGCCCTCAAGGACAGGGGGGTGGCTACACCTTC	CATSPQGQGGGYTF
TRBV29-1	.	many	13	TRBJ1-1	TGCAGCGTGAGCCGAGGGGTCGGCACTGAAGCTTTCTTT	CSVSRGVGTEAFF
TRBV27	.	.	12	TRBJ2-7	TGTGCCAGCAGGGGACCAGGGGTCGAGCAGTACTTC	CASRGPGVEQYF
TRBV5-1	.	few	15	TRBJ1-1	TGCGCCAGCAGCTTGGAAGGAGTAGTGGGCACTGAAGCTTTCTTT	CASSLEGVVGTEAFF
TRBV19	.	.	16	TRBJ1-1	TGTGCCAGTAGTATAGGGGTCCGACACATGAACACTGAAGCTTTCTTT	CASSIGVRHMNTEAFF
TRBV24-1	.	.	15	TRBJ1-5	TGTGCCAGCAGTCGTAACCGGGACATAAATCAGCCCCAGCATTTT	CASSRNRDINQPQHF
TRBV19	TRBD1	.	14	TRBJ2-2	TGTGCCAGTAGTACCGAAAACAGGGGTGGGGAGCTGTTTTTT	CASSTENRGGELFF
TRBV7-9	.	many	15	TRBJ2-5	TGTGCCAGCAGCTACCACGACAGAGCCAGAGAGACCCAGTACTTC	CASSYHDRARETQYF